This T cell receptor (beta chain) originates from a study of a mutant IDH1 vaccine in newly diagnosed glioma. Note on this clone: Its target is not known.

TCRdb's table, derived via immunoSEQ multiplex PCR, lists solely in-frame clones and lacks some. Among over 80,000 clones listed, 85% to 90% were seen once. Study results and limitations: Apparently, pseudoprogression bore no relation to changes among the top peripheral T cell clonotypes. Immune responses induced by vaccination arose in just under 95% of the patients.

As to time point: baseline, week 1 (first vaccination visit). Noted treatment: pre-vaccination baseline after standard-of-care therapy. New WHO grade 3 or 4 IDH1-mutant, ATRX-lost astrocytomas were present in all donors. The receptor was derived from a woman in her 50s with glioma. This sample comprised PBMCs, obtained from a glioma patient treated with radiotherapy, temozolomide or both.

This CDR3 reads CASSQPEREGGQFF. In nucleotides, the CDR3 is TGCGCCAGCAGCCAGCCGGAAAGGGAGGGGGGGCAGTTCTTC. V usage is TRBV4-1 and J usage is TRBJ2-1; D might be TRBD2 (7 bases). The CDR3 loop spans 14 amino acids. Germline lookup yields CDR1 MGHRA and CDR2 YSYEKL. The V end was cut by 3 bases, the J end by 12 bases, with 18 bases between.